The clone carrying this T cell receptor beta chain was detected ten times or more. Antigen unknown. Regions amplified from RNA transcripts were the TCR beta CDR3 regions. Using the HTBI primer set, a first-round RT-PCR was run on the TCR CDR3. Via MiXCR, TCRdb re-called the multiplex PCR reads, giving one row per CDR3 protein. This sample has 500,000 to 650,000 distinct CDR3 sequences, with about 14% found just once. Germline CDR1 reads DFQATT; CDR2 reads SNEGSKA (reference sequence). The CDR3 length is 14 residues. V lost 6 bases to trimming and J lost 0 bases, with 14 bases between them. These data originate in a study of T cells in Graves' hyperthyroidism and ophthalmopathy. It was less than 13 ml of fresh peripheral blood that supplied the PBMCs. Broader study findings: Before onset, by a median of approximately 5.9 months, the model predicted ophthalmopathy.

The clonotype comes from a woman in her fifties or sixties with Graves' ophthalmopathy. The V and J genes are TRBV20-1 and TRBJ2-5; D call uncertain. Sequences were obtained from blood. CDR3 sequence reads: CSARRRQDQETQYF. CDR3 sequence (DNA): TGCAGTGCCCGAAGGCGGCAGGACCAAGAGACCCAGTACTTC.